These 7 T cell receptor beta chains were all obtained from the same sample, sequenced in a study of T cell clonality in common variable immunodeficiency. Study observations and caveats: Common variable immunodeficiency TCR beta sequences reportedly had fewer deletions and N-nucleotide insertions.

The table came from immunoSEQ multiplex PCR; TCRdb's copy has only in-frame clones and leaves some out. This sample carries about 20,000 clones, none of them present only once. For these TCRs, the target antigens are not known. The specimen sequenced was peripheral blood mononuclear cells. The origin of the receptors is a human donor with common variable immunodeficiency.

This clone was seen more than once but under ten times. The read terminates 3 residues before the CDR3 end, so the remaining end is supplied by the germline J gene. J is TRBJ2-7 and V is TRBV19; the match to TRBD1 covers 10 bases. The trim removed 5 bases at V and 1 base at J, leaving 2 bases unmatched. The CDR3 is made up of 14 amino acids. Germline V gene data show CDR1 as LNHDA and CDR2 as SQIVND (reference sequence). CDR3 bases read: TGTGCCAGTAGTCTGGGACAGGGGTCCTACGAG. Translating gives CASSLGQGSYE. The whole CDR3 sequence reads CASSLGQGSYEQYF.

In the case of this clone: The read ends 3 residues before the CDR3 terminus; that terminus is restored from the germline J gene. The V and J genes are TRBV30 and TRBJ1-6; 8 nucleotides line up with TRBD1. This CDR3 has 15 amino acids. The germline CDR1 and CDR2 sequences are GTSNPN and SVGIG (reference sequence). Trimming at V came to 2 bases and at J to 9 bases, leaving 9 bases not matched to a gene. This CDR3 reads CAWSTTPGGGSPLHF. The CDR3 DNA, read in part, is TGTGCCTGGAGTACAACTCCAGGGGGCGGTTCACCC.

This clone was seen repeatedly, ten times or more. The CDR3 sequence: CASYTSGGAIEQFF. The covered CDR3 bases are TGTGCCAGCTATACTAGCGGGGGGGCAATTGAG. V is TRBV6-2 or TRBV6-3 and J is TRBJ2-1, with TRBD2 identical over 13 bases. The CDR3 end falls 3 residues outside the read, so it is completed with the germline J gene. This CDR3 spans 14 amino acids. With 8 bases clipped from V and 9 bases from J, the junction kept 7 bases outside the gene matches. Germline V CDR1 and CDR2: MNHEY, SVGEGT.

This clone was detected a few times. The read is 3 residues too short to cover the CDR3 end, so that end is filled in from the germline J gene. The chain is built from TRBV18 and TRBJ2-3; 9 bases agree with TRBD2. V dropped 0 bases and J dropped 1; count of bases not matched to a gene: 5. Germline lookup yields CDR1 KGHSH and CDR2 LQKENI. This CDR3 has 17 residues. Here the CDR3 reads CASSPPGVAGGTDTQYF. Incomplete CDR3 DNA: TGTGCCAGCTCACCACCGGGAGTAGCGGGGGGCACAGATACG. Full variable domain (rest looked up from reference TRBV18 and TRBJ2-3): NAGVMQNPRHLVRRRGQEARLRCSPMKGHSHVYWYRQLPEEGLKFMVYLQKENIIDESGMPKERFSAEFPKEGPSILRIQQVVRGDSAAYFCASSPPGVAGGTDTQYFGPGTRLTVL.

About this clone: The read comes to an end 3 residues before the CDR3 does, leaving the germline J gene to fill in the end. V and J are TRBV5-6 and TRBJ2-3, with D perhaps TRBD1 (5 bases). There are 13 residues in the CDR3. V was shortened by 3 bases and J by 4 bases, with 9 bases between the two germline ends. Germline V gene data show CDR1 as SGHDT and CDR2 as YYEEEE. The sequenced CDR3 bases are TGTGCCAGCAGCTCACTCAGGGCAGATACG. Translating gives CASSSLRADT. The CDR3 in its entirety is CASSSLRADTQYF.

In the case of this clone: The CDR3 end falls 3 residues outside the read, so it is completed with the germline J gene. The rearrangement uses TRBV5-3 and TRBJ2-2; TRBD1 matches at 8 bases. TRBV5-3 is an ORF; its function is uncertain. This CDR3 has 19 residues. The J segment lost 6 bases and the V segment lost 3 bases, leaving 19 bases of the junction unmatched. The covered CDR3 bases are TGTGCCAGAAGCTCGTCGGCGGACAGGGAGAATAGATTGGCCGGGGAG. Its protein product is CARSSSADRENRLAGE. The CDR3, in full, reads CARSSSADRENRLAGELFF.

Turning to this clone: The read ends 3 residues before the CDR3 terminus; that terminus is restored from the germline J gene. The chain joins TRBV7-9 to TRBJ1-4; 10 bases agree with TRBD1. The CDR3 contains 15 residues. Germline CDR1 reads SEHNR; CDR2 reads FQNEAQ (reference sequence). Trimming took 5 bases from V and 7 from J; bases not matched to a gene: 7. Here the CDR3 reads CASSDSGTGVEKLFF. Incomplete CDR3 DNA: TGTGCCAGCAGCGACTCCGGGACAGGGGTTGAAAAA. Complete variable domain (other parts from reference TRBV7-9 and TRBJ1-4): DTGVSQNPRHKITKRGQNVTFRCDPISEHNRLYWYRQTLGQGPEFLTYFQNEAQLEKSRLLSDRFSAERPKGSFSTLEIQRTEQGDSAMYLCASSDSGTGVEKLFFGSGTQLSVL.